A selection of T cell receptor beta chains follows, all from one sample in a study of T cell repertoires in aging, cancer and after chemotherapy. TCRdb called the multiplex PCR reads again in MiXCR, with one record for every CDR3 protein. The sample consists of under 2,500 distinct CDR3 sequences, more than 25% of them appearing once. Sequencing was carried out using blood. Source of these receptors: a human donor with a solid tumor. CDR3s include the opening cysteine and the closing phenylalanine or tryptophan. D genes are given only for firm matches. The size field is filled for only some rows; it gives once, few, many or a size class.

abundance: NA; v_gene: TRBV19; j_gene: TRBJ1-4; d_gene: NA; len: 14; CDR3aa: CASSVGTRREKLFF; CDR3nt: TGTGCCAGTAGTGTAGGGACCAGGAGGGAAAAACTGTTTTTT
abundance: few; v_gene: TRBV27; j_gene: TRBJ1-1; d_gene: NA; len: 13; CDR3aa: CASSLGGSEKAFF; CDR3nt: TGTGCCAGCAGTTTAGGAGGGTCCGAAAAAGCTTTCTTT
abundance: large; v_gene: TRBV27; j_gene: TRBJ2-1; d_gene: TRBD1; len: 17; CDR3aa: CASSSTGGPPPYNEQFF; CDR3nt: TGTGCCAGCAGTTCGACAGGGGGCCCTCCCCCCTACAATGAGCAGTTCTTC
abundance: large; v_gene: TRBV30; j_gene: TRBJ1-5; d_gene: TRBD1; len: 14; CDR3aa: CAYQPGQGSQPQHF; CDR3nt: TGTGCCTACCAACCGGGACAGGGGTCTCAGCCCCAGCATTTT
abundance: NA; v_gene: TRBV11-2; j_gene: TRBJ1-5; d_gene: NA; len: 14; CDR3aa: CASSSQGRNQPQHF; CDR3nt: TGTGCCAGCAGCTCACAGGGAAGAAATCAGCCCCAGCATTTT
abundance: few; v_gene: TRBV20-1; j_gene: TRBJ2-5; d_gene: NA; len: 12; CDR3aa: CSAPGQLETQYF; CDR3nt: TGCAGTGCCCCCGGACAGTTGGAGACCCAGTACTTC
abundance: medium-sized; v_gene: TRBV6-4; j_gene: TRBJ2-6; d_gene: NA; len: 15; CDR3aa: CASSPSYSGANVLTF; CDR3nt: TGTGCCAGCAGCCCCAGCTACTCTGGGGCCAACGTCCTGACTTTC
abundance: few; v_gene: TRBV24-1; j_gene: TRBJ1-5; d_gene: TRBD1; len: 18; CDR3aa: CATSDLQSNDRENQPQHF; CDR3nt: TGTGCCACCAGTGATTTGCAGTCTAATGACAGGGAGAATCAGCCCCAGCATTTT
abundance: NA; v_gene: TRBV6-5; j_gene: TRBJ1-2; d_gene: TRBD1; len: 12; CDR3aa: CASRGTGHGYTF; CDR3nt: TGTGCCAGCAGAGGGACAGGGCATGGCTACACCTTC
abundance: few; v_gene: TRBV27; j_gene: TRBJ1-2; d_gene: NA; len: 14; CDR3aa: CASSFKVIHYGYTF; CDR3nt: TGTGCCAGCAGTTTTAAGGTGATTCACTATGGCTACACCTTC
abundance: large; v_gene: TRBV6-5; j_gene: TRBJ1-6; d_gene: NA; len: 17; CDR3aa: CASSYSIRQARNSPLHF; CDR3nt: TGTGCCAGCAGTTACTCGATAAGGCAGGCGCGCAATTCACCCCTCCACTTT
abundance: NA; v_gene: TRBV28; j_gene: TRBJ2-3; d_gene: NA; len: 14; CDR3aa: CASSLSGSPYTQYF; CDR3nt: TGTGCCAGCAGTTTATCAGGGTCCCCATATACGCAGTATTTT
abundance: large; v_gene: TRBV30; j_gene: TRBJ2-3; d_gene: TRBD2; len: 14; CDR3aa: CALKSRLAFDTQYF; CDR3nt: TGTGCCCTCAAGAGTCGACTAGCTTTCGATACGCAGTATTTT
abundance: few; v_gene: TRBV18; j_gene: TRBJ1-1; d_gene: NA; len: 13; CDR3aa: CASSLLQNTEAFF; CDR3nt: TGTGCCAGCTCATTGCTCCAAAACACTGAAGCTTTCTTT
abundance: few; v_gene: TRBV20-1; j_gene: TRBJ2-2; d_gene: TRBD1; len: 15; CDR3aa: CSARDVGQDTGELFF; CDR3nt: TGCAGTGCTAGAGATGTAGGACAGGACACCGGGGAGCTGTTTTTT
abundance: medium-sized; v_gene: TRBV27; j_gene: TRBJ1-2; d_gene: TRBD1; len: 14; CDR3aa: CASSSRQGRYGYTF; CDR3nt: TGTGCCAGCAGTTCGCGACAGGGCCGCTATGGCTACACCTTC
abundance: few; v_gene: TRBV7-9; j_gene: TRBJ1-1; d_gene: NA; len: 12; CDR3aa: CASSLVSVEAFF; CDR3nt: TGTGCCAGCAGCTTAGTATCGGTGGAAGCTTTCTTT
abundance: large; v_gene: TRBV6-5; j_gene: TRBJ2-1; d_gene: NA; len: 14; CDR3aa: CATSRSISYNEQFF; CDR3nt: TGTGCCACCTCCCGATCGATTTCCTACAATGAGCAGTTCTTC
abundance: medium-sized; v_gene: TRBV12-3/TRBV12-4; j_gene: TRBJ2-1; d_gene: TRBD2; len: 14; CDR3aa: CASSSGLAGDEQFF; CDR3nt: TGTGCCAGCAGTTCCGGACTAGCGGGGGATGAGCAGTTCTTC
abundance: few; v_gene: TRBV20-1; j_gene: TRBJ2-6; d_gene: NA; len: 16; CDR3aa: CSARTPTKSGANVLTF; CDR3nt: TGCAGTGCTAGAACACCTACGAAATCTGGGGCCAACGTCCTGACTTTC
abundance: medium-sized; v_gene: TRBV6-1; j_gene: TRBJ2-6; d_gene: TRBD1; len: 15; CDR3aa: CASRTGFSGANVLTF; CDR3nt: TGTGCCAGCAGGACAGGGTTTTCTGGGGCCAACGTCCTGACTTTC
abundance: NA; v_gene: TRBV12-3/TRBV12-4; j_gene: TRBJ2-2; d_gene: NA; len: 16; CDR3aa: CASSFEGGLNTGELFF; CDR3nt: TGTGCCAGCAGTTTTGAGGGGGGTTTGAACACCGGGGAGCTGTTTTTT
abundance: few; v_gene: TRBV10-3; j_gene: TRBJ2-7; d_gene: NA; len: 12; CDR3aa: CAISESSYEQYF; CDR3nt: TGTGCCATCAGTGAGTCGAGCTACGAGCAGTACTTC
abundance: large; v_gene: TRBV30; j_gene: TRBJ2-3; d_gene: TRBD2; len: 16; CDR3aa: CAWSSGTSGRGDTQYF; CDR3nt: TGTGCCTGGTCCTCCGGGACTAGCGGGAGAGGAGATACGCAGTATTTT
abundance: NA; v_gene: TRBV28; j_gene: TRBJ1-1; d_gene: NA; len: 13; CDR3aa: CASSPQGSAEAFF; CDR3nt: TGTGCCAGCAGCCCTCAGGGTTCTGCTGAAGCTTTCTTT
abundance: few; v_gene: TRBV10-1; j_gene: TRBJ2-1; d_gene: TRBD2; len: 16; CDR3aa: CASSEMGLAGVNEQFF; CDR3nt: TGCGCCAGCAGTGAGATGGGTCTAGCGGGTGTAAATGAGCAGTTCTTC
abundance: medium-sized; v_gene: TRBV6-4; j_gene: TRBJ2-1; d_gene: NA; len: 14; CDR3aa: CASVSDSDYNEQFF; CDR3nt: TGTGCCAGCGTTTCCGACAGCGACTACAATGAGCAGTTCTTC
abundance: few; v_gene: TRBV19; j_gene: TRBJ2-7; d_gene: TRBD1; len: 15; CDR3aa: CASSRDRAQAYEQYF; CDR3nt: TGTGCCAGTAGTAGGGACAGGGCGCAAGCCTACGAGCAGTACTTC
abundance: medium-sized; v_gene: TRBV5-6; j_gene: TRBJ2-7; d_gene: NA; len: 14; CDR3aa: CASSPGTHSYEQYF; CDR3nt: TGTGCCAGCAGCCCCGGGACACACTCCTACGAGCAGTACTTC
abundance: NA; v_gene: TRBV4-2; j_gene: TRBJ2-7; d_gene: TRBD1; len: 14; CDR3aa: CASSQAFGQGEQYF; CDR3nt: TGTGCCAGCAGCCAGGCCTTCGGACAGGGCGAGCAGTACTTC
abundance: few; v_gene: TRBV5-6; j_gene: TRBJ2-4; d_gene: TRBD1; len: 16; CDR3aa: CASSGIGQGAKNIQYF; CDR3nt: TGTGCCAGCAGCGGGATCGGACAGGGGGCCAAAAACATTCAGTACTTC
abundance: NA; v_gene: TRBV28; j_gene: TRBJ2-1; d_gene: TRBD1; len: 14; CDR3aa: CASRLTGVRNEQFF; CDR3nt: TGTGCCAGCAGACTGACAGGGGTACGCAATGAGCAGTTCTTC
abundance: NA; v_gene: TRBV7-9; j_gene: TRBJ1-5; d_gene: NA; len: 12; CDR3aa: CASSFGGQPQHF; CDR3nt: TGTGCCAGCAGCTTCGGAGGCCAGCCCCAGCATTTT
abundance: NA; v_gene: TRBV7-9; j_gene: TRBJ2-1; d_gene: NA; len: 13; CDR3aa: CASSLVNLNKQFF; CDR3nt: TGTGCCAGCAGCTTAGTCAACCTCAATAAGCAGTTCTTC
abundance: NA; v_gene: TRBV5-6; j_gene: TRBJ1-1; d_gene: NA; len: 15; CDR3aa: CASSKAGRGDTEAFF; CDR3nt: TGTGCCAGCAGCAAGGCGGGCAGGGGAGACACTGAAGCTTTCTTT
abundance: medium-sized; v_gene: TRBV6-4; j_gene: TRBJ2-7; d_gene: NA; len: 15; CDR3aa: CASSEDTGSSYEQYF; CDR3nt: TGTGCCAGCAGTGAGGACACCGGGAGCTCCTACGAGCAGTACTTC
abundance: medium-sized; v_gene: TRBV6-5; j_gene: TRBJ1-4; d_gene: NA; len: 16; CDR3aa: CASSYSFTGLGEKLFF; CDR3nt: TGTGCCAGCAGTTACTCGTTTACAGGGCTGGGGGAAAAACTGTTTTTT
abundance: few; v_gene: TRBV5-1; j_gene: TRBJ2-3; d_gene: TRBD1; len: 15; CDR3aa: CASSLEGQSTDTQYF; CDR3nt: TGCGCCAGCAGCTTGGAGGGACAGTCCACAGATACGCAGTATTTT
abundance: NA; v_gene: TRBV5-4; j_gene: TRBJ1-2; d_gene: NA; len: 15; CDR3aa: CVSSEYRWEDYGYTF; CDR3nt: TGTGTCAGCAGCGAATACAGGTGGGAGGACTATGGCTACACCTTC
abundance: medium-sized; v_gene: TRBV15; j_gene: TRBJ2-3; d_gene: NA; len: 13; CDR3aa: CATRTGSTDTQYF; CDR3nt: TGTGCCACCAGAACCGGGAGCACAGATACGCAGTATTTT
abundance: NA; v_gene: TRBV12-3/TRBV12-4; j_gene: TRBJ1-5; d_gene: NA; len: 12; CDR3aa: CASSSINQPQHF; CDR3nt: TGTGCCAGCAGTTCGATAAATCAGCCCCAGCATTTT
abundance: NA; v_gene: TRBV7-9; j_gene: TRBJ2-5; d_gene: TRBD1; len: 17; CDR3aa: CASSLQTGQGAAETQYF; CDR3nt: TGTGCCAGCAGCTTACAGACCGGACAGGGGGCTGCAGAGACCCAGTACTTC
abundance: NA; v_gene: TRBV18; j_gene: TRBJ1-5; d_gene: TRBD1; len: 15; CDR3aa: CASSPTGSSNQPQHF; CDR3nt: TGTGCCAGCTCACCGACAGGGAGTAGCAATCAGCCCCAGCATTTT
abundance: NA; v_gene: TRBV7-6; j_gene: TRBJ2-7; d_gene: TRBD1; len: 15; CDR3aa: CASSLKVDRGYEQYF; CDR3nt: TGTGCCAGCAGCTTAAAGGTAGACAGGGGATACGAGCAGTACTTC
abundance: NA; v_gene: TRBV5-1; j_gene: TRBJ2-2; d_gene: NA; len: 13; CDR3aa: CASSLVGSGELFF; CDR3nt: TGCGCCAGCAGCTTGGTGGGGTCAGGGGAGCTGTTTTTT
abundance: medium-sized; v_gene: TRBV7-9; j_gene: TRBJ2-1; d_gene: NA; len: 11; CDR3aa: CASSLGDEQFF; CDR3nt: TGTGCCAGCAGCTTAGGGGATGAGCAGTTCTTC
abundance: NA; v_gene: TRBV6-5; j_gene: TRBJ2-7; d_gene: TRBD1; len: 16; CDR3aa: CASSSPGTGAYNEQYF; CDR3nt: TGTGCCAGCAGTTCCCCCGGGACAGGAGCCTACAATGAGCAGTACTTC
abundance: NA; v_gene: TRBV12-3/TRBV12-4; j_gene: TRBJ1-3; d_gene: NA; len: 14; CDR3aa: CASSLALAGNTIYF; CDR3nt: TGTGCCAGCAGTTTAGCTCTGGCTGGAAACACCATATATTTT
abundance: few; v_gene: TRBV5-4; j_gene: TRBJ2-2; d_gene: NA; len: 16; CDR3aa: CASSRPRDVDTGELFF; CDR3nt: TGTGCCAGCAGCCGCCCCCGGGACGTGGACACCGGGGAGCTGTTTTTT
abundance: large; v_gene: TRBV6-1; j_gene: TRBJ2-6; d_gene: TRBD1; len: 17; CDR3aa: CASSVNRGGSGANVLTF; CDR3nt: TGTGCCAGCAGTGTTAACAGGGGTGGATCTGGGGCCAACGTCCTGACTTTC